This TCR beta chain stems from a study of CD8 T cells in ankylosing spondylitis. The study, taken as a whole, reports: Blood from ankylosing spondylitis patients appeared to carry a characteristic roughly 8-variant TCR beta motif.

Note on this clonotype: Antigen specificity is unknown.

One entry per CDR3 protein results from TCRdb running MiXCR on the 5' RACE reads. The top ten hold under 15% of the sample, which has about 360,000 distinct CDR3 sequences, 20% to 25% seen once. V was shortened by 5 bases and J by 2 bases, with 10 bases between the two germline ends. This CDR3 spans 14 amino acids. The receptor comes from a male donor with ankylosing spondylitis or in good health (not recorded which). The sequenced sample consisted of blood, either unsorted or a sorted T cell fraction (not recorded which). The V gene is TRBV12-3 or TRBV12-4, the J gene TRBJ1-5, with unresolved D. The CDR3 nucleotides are TGTGCCAGCAGTGGAAGCGGAGGCAATCAGCCCCAGCATTTT. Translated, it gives CASSGSGGNQPQHF.